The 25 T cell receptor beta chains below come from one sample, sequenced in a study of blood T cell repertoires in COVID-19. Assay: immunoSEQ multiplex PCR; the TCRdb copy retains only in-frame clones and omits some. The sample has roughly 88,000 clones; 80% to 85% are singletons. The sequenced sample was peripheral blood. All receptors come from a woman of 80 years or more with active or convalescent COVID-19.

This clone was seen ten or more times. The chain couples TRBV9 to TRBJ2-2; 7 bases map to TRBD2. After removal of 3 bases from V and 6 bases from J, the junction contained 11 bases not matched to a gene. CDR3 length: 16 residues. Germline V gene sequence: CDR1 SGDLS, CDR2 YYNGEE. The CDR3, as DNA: TGTGCCAGCAGCGCATTAGGGCGGGAGTCCCCCGGGGAGCTGTTTTTT. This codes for CASSALGRESPGELFF.

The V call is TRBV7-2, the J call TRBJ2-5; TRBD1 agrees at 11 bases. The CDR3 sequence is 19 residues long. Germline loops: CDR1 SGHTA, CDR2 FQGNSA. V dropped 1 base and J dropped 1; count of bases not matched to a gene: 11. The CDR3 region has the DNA TGTGCCAGCAGCTTAGATGGGAGTTGGGGGACAGGGGGCCAAGAGACCCAGTACTTC. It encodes CASSLDGSWGTGGQETQYF. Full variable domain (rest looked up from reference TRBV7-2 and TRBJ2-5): GAGVSQSPSNKVTEKGKDVELRCDPISGHTALYWYRQSLGQGLEFLIYFQGNSAPDKSGLPSDRFSAERTGGSVSTLTIQRTQQEDSAVYLCASSLDGSWGTGGQETQYFGPGTRLLVL.

As DNA, the CDR3 is TGTGCCAGCAGCTTATCCCCTGGGTTAGCCCACACAGATACGCAGTATTTT. Its translation: CASSLSPGLAHTDTQYF. This chain uses TRBV11-2 with TRBJ2-3, with D uncertain. CDR1 SGHAT and CDR2 FQNNGV come from the germline V gene. Trimming took off 2 bases at V and 2 bases at J, with 17 bases between the two ends. The CDR3 covers 17 residues.

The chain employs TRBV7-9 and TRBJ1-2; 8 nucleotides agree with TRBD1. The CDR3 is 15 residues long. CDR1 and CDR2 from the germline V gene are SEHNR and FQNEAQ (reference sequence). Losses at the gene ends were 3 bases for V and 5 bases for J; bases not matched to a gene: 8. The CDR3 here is CASSLEGTGDYGYTF. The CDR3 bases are TGTGCCAGCAGCTTGGAAGGGACAGGAGATTATGGCTACACCTTC.

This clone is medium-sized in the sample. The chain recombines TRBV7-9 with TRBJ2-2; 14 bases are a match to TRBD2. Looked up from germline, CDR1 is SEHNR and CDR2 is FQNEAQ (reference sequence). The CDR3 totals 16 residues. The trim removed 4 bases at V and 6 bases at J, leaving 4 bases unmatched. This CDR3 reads CASSSGLAGAAGELFF. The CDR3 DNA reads TGTGCCAGCAGCTCGGGACTAGCGGGAGCGGCCGGGGAGCTGTTTTTT.

The CDR3 region has the DNA TGTGCCAGCAGCTTAGGTGCTAATCGGAGGGTTTACAATGAGCAGTTCTTC. Translating gives CASSLGANRRVYNEQFF. V is TRBV7-2 and J is TRBJ2-1; weak D call: TRBD2 (6 bases). Germline CDR1 is SGHTA and CDR2 is FQGNSA. Trimming pared 1 base from V and 4 bases from J, leaving 17 bases between. The CDR3 extends over 17 amino acids.

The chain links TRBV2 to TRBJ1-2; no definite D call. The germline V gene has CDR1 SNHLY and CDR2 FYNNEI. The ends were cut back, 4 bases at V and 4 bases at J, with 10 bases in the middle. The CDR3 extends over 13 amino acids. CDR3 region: CASSVAVLYGYTF. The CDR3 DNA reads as TGTGCCAGCAGTGTGGCGGTTCTCTATGGCTACACCTTC. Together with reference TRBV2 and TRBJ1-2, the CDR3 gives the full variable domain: EPEVTQTPSHQVTQMGQEVILRCVPISNHLYFYWYRQILGQKVEFLVSFYNNEISEKSEIFDDQFSVERPDGSNFTLKIRSTKLEDSAMYFCASSVAVLYGYTFGSGTRLTVV.

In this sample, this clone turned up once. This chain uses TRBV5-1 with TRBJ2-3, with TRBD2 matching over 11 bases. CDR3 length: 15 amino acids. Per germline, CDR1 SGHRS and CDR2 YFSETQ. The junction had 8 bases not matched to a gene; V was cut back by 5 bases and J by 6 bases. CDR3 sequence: CASSLSGGGQDTQYF. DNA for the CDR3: TGCGCCAGCAGTCTTAGCGGGGGGGGCCAGGATACGCAGTATTTT. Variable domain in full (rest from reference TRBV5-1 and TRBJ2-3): KAGVTQTPRYLIKTRGQQVTLSCSPISGHRSVSWYQQTPGQGLQFLFEYFSETQRNKGNFPGRFSGRQFSNSRSEMNVSTLELGDSALYLCASSLSGGGQDTQYFGPGTRLTVL.

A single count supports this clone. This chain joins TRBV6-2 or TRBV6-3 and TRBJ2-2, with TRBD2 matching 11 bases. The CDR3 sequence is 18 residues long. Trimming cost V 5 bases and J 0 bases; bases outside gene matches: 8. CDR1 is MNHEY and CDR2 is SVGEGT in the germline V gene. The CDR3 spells CASSQTSGDIANTGELFF. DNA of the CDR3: TGTGCCAGCAGTCAGACTAGCGGGGATATAGCGAACACCGGGGAGCTGTTTTTT.

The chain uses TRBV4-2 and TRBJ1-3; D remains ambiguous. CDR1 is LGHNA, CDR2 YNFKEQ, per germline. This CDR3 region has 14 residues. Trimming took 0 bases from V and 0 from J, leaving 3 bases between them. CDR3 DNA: TGTGCCAGCAGCCAAGAACTCTCTGGAAACACCATATATTTT. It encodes CASSQELSGNTIYF.

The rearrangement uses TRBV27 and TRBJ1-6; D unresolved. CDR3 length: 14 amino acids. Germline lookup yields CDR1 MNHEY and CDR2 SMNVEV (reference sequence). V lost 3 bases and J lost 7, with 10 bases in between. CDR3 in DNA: TGTGCCAGCAGTTTGGGTTCAGGAAATTCACCCCTCCACTTT. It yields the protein CASSLGSGNSPLHF.

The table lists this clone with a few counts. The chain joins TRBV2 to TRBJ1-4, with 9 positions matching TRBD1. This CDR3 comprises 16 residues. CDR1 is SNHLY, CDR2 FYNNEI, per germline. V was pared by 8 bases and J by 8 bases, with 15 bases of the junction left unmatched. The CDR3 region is CASYTPGQGRDEKLFF. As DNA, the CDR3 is TGTGCCAGCTATACGCCGGGACAGGGCAGAGACGAAAAACTGTTTTTT.

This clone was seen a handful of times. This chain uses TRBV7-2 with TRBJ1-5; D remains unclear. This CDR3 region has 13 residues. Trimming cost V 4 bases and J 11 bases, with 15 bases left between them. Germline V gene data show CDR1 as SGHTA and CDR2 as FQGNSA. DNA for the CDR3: TGTGCCAGCAGCTCCGATCCCCCCGACTCCCAGCATTTT. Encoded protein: CASSSDPPDSQHF.

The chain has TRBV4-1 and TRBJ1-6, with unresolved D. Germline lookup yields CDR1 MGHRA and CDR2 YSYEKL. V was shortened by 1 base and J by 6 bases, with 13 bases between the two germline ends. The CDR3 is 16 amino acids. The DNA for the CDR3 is TGCGCCAGCAGCCAAGTATCCGGGATGGGTAATTCACCCCTCCACTTT. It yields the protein CASSQVSGMGNSPLHF.

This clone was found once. CDR3 sequence (DNA): TGTGCCAGTAGTACCGGGACAGGAACGTCCACTGAAGCTTTCTTT. It codes for CASSTGTGTSTEAFF. V gene TRBV19 combines with J gene TRBJ1-1, with 8 bases lining up with TRBD1. V lost 4 bases, J lost 4 bases, and 8 bases stayed unmatched. From germline, CDR1 is LNHDA and CDR2 SQIVND (reference sequence). The CDR3 length is 15 residues.

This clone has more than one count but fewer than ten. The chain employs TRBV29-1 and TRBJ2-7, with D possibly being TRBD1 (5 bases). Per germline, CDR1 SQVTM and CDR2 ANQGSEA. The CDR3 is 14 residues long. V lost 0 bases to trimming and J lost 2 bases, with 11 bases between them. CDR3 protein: CSVEDNRSPYEQYF. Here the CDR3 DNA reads TGCAGCGTTGAAGATAACAGGAGCCCCTACGAGCAGTACTTC.

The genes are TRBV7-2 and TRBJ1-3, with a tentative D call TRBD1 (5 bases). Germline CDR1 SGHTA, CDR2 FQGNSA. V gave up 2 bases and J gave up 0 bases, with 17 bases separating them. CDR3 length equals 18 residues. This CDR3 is CASSLNGQAGRSGNTIYF. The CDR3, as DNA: TGTGCCAGCAGCTTAAATGGTCAGGCAGGGCGCTCTGGAAACACCATATATTTT.

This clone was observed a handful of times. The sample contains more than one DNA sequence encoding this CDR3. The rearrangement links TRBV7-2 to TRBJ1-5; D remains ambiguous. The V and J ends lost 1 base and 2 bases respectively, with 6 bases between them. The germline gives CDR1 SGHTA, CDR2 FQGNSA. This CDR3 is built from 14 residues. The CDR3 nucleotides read TGTGCCAGCAGCTTAGAGAGGGGCAATCAGCCCCAGCATTTT. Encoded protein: CASSLERGNQPQHF.

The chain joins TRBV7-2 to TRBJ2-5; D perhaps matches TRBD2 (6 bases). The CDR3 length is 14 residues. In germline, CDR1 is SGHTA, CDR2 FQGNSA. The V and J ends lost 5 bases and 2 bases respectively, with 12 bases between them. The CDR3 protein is CASSPKAGQETQYF. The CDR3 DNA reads TGTGCCAGCAGCCCCAAGGCGGGGCAAGAGACCCAGTACTTC. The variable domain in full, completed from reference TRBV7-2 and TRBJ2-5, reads GAGVSQSPSNKVTEKGKDVELRCDPISGHTALYWYRQSLGQGLEFLIYFQGNSAPDKSGLPSDRFSAERTGGSVSTLTIQRTQQEDSAVYLCASSPKAGQETQYFGPGTRLLVL.

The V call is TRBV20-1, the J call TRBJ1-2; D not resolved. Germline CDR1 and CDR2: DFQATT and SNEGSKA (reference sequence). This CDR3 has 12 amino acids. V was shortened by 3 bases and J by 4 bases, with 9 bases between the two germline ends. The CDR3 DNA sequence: TGCAGTGCTAGTTTATCAGGCTATGGCTACACCTTC. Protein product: CSASLSGYGYTF.

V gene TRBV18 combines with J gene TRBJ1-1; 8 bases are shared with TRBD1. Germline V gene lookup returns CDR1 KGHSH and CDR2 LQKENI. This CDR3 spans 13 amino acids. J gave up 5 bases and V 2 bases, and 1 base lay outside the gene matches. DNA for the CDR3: TGTGCCAGCTCACCAGGGACAGGAACTGAAGCTTTCTTT. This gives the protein CASSPGTGTEAFF.

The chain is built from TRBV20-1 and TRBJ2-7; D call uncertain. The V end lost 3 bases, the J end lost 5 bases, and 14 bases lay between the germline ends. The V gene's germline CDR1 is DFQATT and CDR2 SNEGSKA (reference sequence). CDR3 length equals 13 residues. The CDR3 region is CSASLRRWDEQYF. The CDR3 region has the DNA TGCAGTGCTAGTCTGCGGAGATGGGACGAGCAGTACTTC.

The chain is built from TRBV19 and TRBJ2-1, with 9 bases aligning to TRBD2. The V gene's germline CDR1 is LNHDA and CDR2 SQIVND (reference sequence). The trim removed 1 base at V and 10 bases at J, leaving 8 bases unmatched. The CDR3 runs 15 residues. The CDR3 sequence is CASSIGGGAVGEQFF. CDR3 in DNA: TGTGCCAGTAGTATAGGCGGGGGGGCCGTAGGGGAGCAGTTCTTC.

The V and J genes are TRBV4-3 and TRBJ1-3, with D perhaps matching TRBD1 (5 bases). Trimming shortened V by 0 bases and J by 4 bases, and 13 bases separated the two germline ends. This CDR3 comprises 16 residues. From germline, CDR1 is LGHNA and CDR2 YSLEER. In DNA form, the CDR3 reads TGCGCCAGCAGCCAAGATTTTAAGGGACTGGGAAACACCATATATTTT. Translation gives CASSQDFKGLGNTIYF.

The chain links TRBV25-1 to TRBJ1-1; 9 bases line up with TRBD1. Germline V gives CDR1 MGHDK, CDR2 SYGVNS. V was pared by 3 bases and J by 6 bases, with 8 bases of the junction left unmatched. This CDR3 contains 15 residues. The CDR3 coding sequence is TGTGCCAGCAGTGACCTTACAGGGGGCTCTCCTGAAGCTTTCTTT. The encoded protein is CASSDLTGGSPEAFF.